Each of the 5 T cell receptor beta chains below was sequenced from the same sample in a study of blood T cell repertoires in COVID-19. Assay used: immunoSEQ multiplex PCR; TCRdb lists only in-frame clones, some missing. The repertoire holds about 76,000 clones, with almost 85% as singletons. What was sequenced was peripheral blood. The receptors come from a man over 45 with COVID-19, enrolled during active disease.

V and J are TRBV18 and TRBJ2-5; weak D call: TRBD2 (6 bases). This CDR3 region has 17 residues. Germline V gives CDR1 KGHSH, CDR2 LQKENI. V was shortened by 3 bases and J by 0 bases, with 17 bases between the two germline ends. The CDR3 reads CASSPRGGRMYQETQYF. CDR3 nucleotides: TGTGCCAGCTCACCTCGTGGGGGGAGAATGTACCAAGAGACCCAGTACTTC.

The chain links TRBV6-6 to TRBJ1-5, with D hard to call. In germline, CDR1 is MNHNY, CDR2 SVGAGI (reference sequence). The CDR3 is made up of 15 amino acids. Trimming stripped 6 bases from V and 0 bases from J, with 12 bases between. CDR3 sequence: CASRDWRDSNQPQHF. The CDR3, as DNA: TGTGCCAGCAGGGACTGGCGGGATAGCAATCAGCCCCAGCATTTT.

This clone was recorded only once. J is TRBJ2-2 and V is TRBV4-1; 7 nucleotides agree with TRBD1. V lost 0 bases, J lost 1 base, and 2 bases stayed unmatched. This CDR3 comprises 16 residues. Germline values: CDR1 MGHRA, CDR2 YSYEKL. CDR3 DNA: TGCGCCAGCAGCCAAGAACAGGGGTTGAACACCGGGGAGCTGTTTTTT. Its translation is CASSQEQGLNTGELFF.

The chain has TRBV5-1 and TRBJ2-2; TRBD1 is a possible D gene (5 bases). The V end lost 6 bases, the J end lost 7 bases, and 19 bases lay between the germline ends. CDR3 length: 15 amino acids. The germline V gene has CDR1 SGHRS and CDR2 YFSETQ. CDR3 sequence (DNA): TGCGCCAGCAATCTGGGTCCAACCCAGGGCGGGGAGCTGTTTTTT. Protein product: CASNLGPTQGGELFF.

This clone was counted a few times. Other DNA sequences within the sample encode an identical CDR3. The genes are TRBV6-5 and TRBJ2-7, with 7 bases matching TRBD2. The CDR3 covers 14 residues. After removal of 0 bases from V and 3 bases from J, the junction contained 2 bases not matched to a gene. Per germline, CDR1 MNHEY and CDR2 SVGAGI. CDR3 nucleotide sequence: TGTGCCAGCAGTTACTCATCGGGGGGCTACGAGCAGTACTTC. Translating gives CASSYSSGGYEQYF.